This T cell receptor beta chain was sequenced during a study of Ad26.COV2.S vaccination and SARS-CoV-2 variants (dated by TCRdb to the early 2020s). Regarding the complete study: Vaccine-arm donors came from COV1001, a multicentre, randomized, double-blind, placebo-controlled phase I-IIa trial of Ad26.COV2.S in healthy adults. Dosing of Ad26.COV2.S was intramuscular, at either 5x10^10 or 1x10^11 viral particles, delivered as one shot or as two shots spaced 56 days apart. TCRbeta repertoire sequencing was used to assess the specificity and breadth of SARS-CoV-2-reactive T cell receptors after Ad26.COV2.S vaccination. A total of approximately 30 samples were included in the TCR-sequenced set, comprising around 20 Ad26.COV2.S vaccine recipients, 5 placebo recipients and 8 SARS-CoV-2 convalescent individuals. Participants in the trial were split at random into five groups of five each, receiving low-dose or high-dose Ad26.COV2.S once or twice, or else placebo on both occasions. Throughout the experiments and outcome assessment, investigators stayed blinded to trial group allocation.

This clone is a singleton in its sample. Its specific antigen is unknown. Base qualities are not recorded, but no much larger clone differs from it by a single base. Here is what the overall study found, with its caveats: Higher spike-specific TCR breadth was observed in Ad26.COV2.S recipients than in placebo recipients (P = 0.0014). The study lacked the statistical power to compare responses across vaccine doses or regimens. Non-spike TCR breadth was comparable between vaccine and placebo recipients, consistent with the vaccine containing only spike. After vaccination, spike-specific CD8+ and CD4+ T cell responses were reported to show substantial breadth. The authors noted that total T cell responses may have been underestimated by the TCR breadth and depth analyses.

This sample's treatment or condition label indicates: about 20 received Ad26.COV2.S at low or high dose, single or two shots; roughly five received placebo; per-sample allocation not given. For vaccine and placebo recipients, the sequenced repertoires came from samples collected on day 63 after the first injection. Cohort 1b enrolled some 25 adults aged 18-55 years at a single site in Boston, USA, between 29 July and 7 August 2020. Ad26.COV2.S was a replication-incompetent adenovirus type 26 vector that expressed a prefusion-stabilized SARS-CoV-2 spike protein derived from the original Wuhan strain. There are 14 amino acids in the CDR3, from cysteine to phenylalanine inclusive. Left in the record is the CDR3 DNA by itself, 42 bases read in frame from the first base. V and J are truncated by 5 bases and 4 bases respectively, leaving an intervening sequence of 14 bases. CDR1 and CDR2 are read off the germline V gene as MNHNS and SASEGT.

The immunoSEQ Assay was used to sequence TCRbeta CDR3 regions. After extraction, genomic DNA underwent amplification by bias-controlled multiplex PCR, followed by high-throughput sequencing. As for the original processing: Collapsing and filtering of sequences were performed to quantify the absolute abundance of each unique TCRbeta CDR3 region. T cell fraction was estimated by normalization of TCRbeta template counts to usable DNA, with usable DNA being measured through amplification of reference genes present in all nucleated cells. Repertoire TCRs were annotated as SARS-CoV-2-specific when V gene, CDR3 amino acid sequence and J gene were exactly matched to a known reactive TCR set. MIRA supplied the reference SARS-CoV-2 TCR set, which was filtered for enrichment in COVID-19-positive ImmuneCODE repertoires so that public or cross-reactive TCRs were removed. Drawing on the MIRA antigens, annotated TCRs were analysed further at the level of specific ORF or position within ORF. Breadth was defined as the number of annotated unique rearrangements divided by the total number of unique productive rearrangements, and depth was defined as the summed frequency of the annotated unique rearrangements. TCR breadth was compared between groups using two-sided Wilcoxon rank-sum tests. TCRdb mirrors the immuneACCESS table, restricted to in-frame sequences. Some clones are absent from its copies; in checked studies, under half trace to an unresolved V gene, and the reason for the others is unknown. V, J and clone size are taken as reported in that table, and D and trimming were inferred from the DNA itself. The sample table shows hundreds of thousands of clones, and approximately 90% are seen once. The ten largest clones represent 9% to 15% of the sample.

This sample comprised peripheral blood, obtained in a trial of Ad26.COV2.S vaccine versus placebo. The TCR originated in a person between 18 and 59 years old who received the Ad26.COV2.S COVID-19 vaccine or a placebo. Recombination connected TRBV6-1 to TRBJ2-5; matching of 5 bases hints at TRBD1 as the D gene. The bases read TGTGCCAGCAGTCCCGTTAGGGGTGGAGAGACCCAGTACTTC. This translates into CASSPVRGGETQYF.